This T cell receptor beta chain is from a study of cytomegalovirus exposure and HLA in healthy donors (TCRdb year 2017). In terms of the full investigation: An earlier analysis of some 550 of the donors reported roughly 270 Gb of sequence data and around 110 million unique TCR beta sequences from approximately 180 million T cells. A later genetic analysis took genome-wide SNP genotypes for about three fifths of the 666 donors and used that subset as a discovery cohort. Because of strong linkage in the cohort, five DR-DQ haplotypes were treated as single units for association and clustering. Rather than using new phenotypic data, the later analysis identified candidate immune exposures from TCR beta sequences and from how often those sequences occurred across donors. An early release covering over 500 HLA-typed donors comprised 300 to 350 gigabases of sequencing data and roughly 86 million unique TCR sequences. The study aimed to test whether cataloging public T cell receptors could reveal signatures of past pathogen exposure. An earlier analysis of nearly 600 of the donors applied high-throughput TCR beta sequencing to assess whether each TCR beta V gene segment acted as functional or pseudogenic. Donor age, sex, ethnicity and CMV serostatus were compiled alongside the repertoire data. Of the roughly 400 genotyped donors, 81% fell in the genetic ancestry cluster associated with self-reported Caucasian donors. The number of donors typed differed by locus, with about 629-640 for A, B, C, DRB1 and DQB1, more than 500 for DQA1, about 610 for DPA1, and approximately 470 for DPB1. All discovery cohort repertoires had been generated using a single sequencing platform. The T cell repertoires of about 700 subjects were profiled by immunosequencing and related to cytomegalovirus serostatus. A separate validation cohort of 100 to 150 different subjects was used in addition to the approximately 610-subject first cohort. High-throughput TCR immunosequencing, statistical association of individual TCRs with disease status, and machine learning were combined to predict cytomegalovirus infection status. Across 398 genotyped donors of the cohort, an average of roughly 250,000 unique TCR beta nucleotide sequences per donor were sequenced, and roughly 20% of those sequences were non-productive. Both class I and class II loci were covered by HLA typing, at four-digit resolution. A later analysis re-examined previously published TCR beta repertoires from 610 or so donors and added high-resolution HLA genotyping to investigate patterns of TCR occurrence. Summary of the overall study and its limitations: The classifier was reported to diagnose cytomegalovirus status with high specificity and sensitivity in both the original cohort and the validation cohort. In a later analysis, 16,951 TCR beta sequences were associated with specific HLA alleles at a false discovery rate of 0.05. Broadly in line with IMGT annotations, most TCR beta V segments showed up in productive rearrangements about 87% or about 30% of the time in an earlier analysis of under 700 of the donors. Because HLA typing was missing for some donors at each locus, association tests included only the typed subset. Several of the top co-occurrence clusters appeared to be linked to parvovirus B19, influenza, CMV and Epstein-Barr virus, according to a later analysis. For the cohort, immune exposure information was limited to CMV serostatus. Because counts were too low, seventeen rarely observed V segments, including chromosome 9 orphons, were excluded from the earlier analysis of several hundred of the donors. While some public TCRs were present in many individuals, most TCR sequences turned up only very rarely across donors. An association between a missense DCLRE1C variant and V-gene and J-gene trimming of TCR beta chains was found in a later genetic analysis and replicated in an independent cohort. A later analysis found that most CMV-associated TCR beta chains appeared HLA-restricted, with HLA associations seemingly driven largely by CMV exposure. When HLA alleles, especially DR and DQ, strongly co-occurred, TCR associations were difficult to assign to individual alleles. According to a later genetic analysis, donors in an Asian-associated ancestry cluster had fewer N-insertions in productive TCRs than the roughly 670-donor mean. In vitro tests confirmed that a few of the cytomegalovirus-associated TCR beta chains recognize cytomegalovirus antigens. Linkage disequilibrium might explain the correlated functional status among segregating V segments, but an unknown experimental factor could not be excluded. Because the 87-base-pair reads could not distinguish some IMGT-functional V segments, including TRBV6-2 and TRBV6-3, those segments were excluded. According to the authors, the approach could potentially be generalized to other disease states and immunological phenotypes. The presence/absence analyses assumed that sequencing depth was roughly uniform across donors, and that assumption may not be true. A cluster of highly shared sequence variants was judged likely to be a technical artifact of the sequencing pipeline. In a later analysis, TCR association rates were found to vary across HLA loci, with the most associated TCRs seen for DRB1 alleles and the fewest for HLA-C alleles. In the study, around 160 TCR beta chains were listed as associated with cytomegalovirus. A further reported finding was that TCR beta sequences accurately predicted the HLA-A and HLA-B alleles for most subjects in the first cohort. In a later analysis, HLA-associated TCR beta chains were found to be more clonally expanded and to have lower generation probabilities than equally common non-associated chains. This cohort had only TCR beta chains sequenced, and the lack of alpha or paired-chain data limited which features could be detected.

Library creation used the immunoSEQ multiplex PCR assay. The multiplex PCR relied on a mix of 60 forward primers for TCR Vbeta segments and 13 reverse primers for TCR Jbeta segments. The CDR3 region of rearranged TCR beta genes was amplified from genomic DNA with a multiplex PCR assay. On the Illumina HiSeq System, the amplified TCR beta libraries were sequenced as 87-base-pair reads. As for the authors' bioinformatics: Across the roughly 670 repertoires, a later analysis counted 78 million or so unique TCR beta chains, 9.5 million to 13 million of which were shared by at least two donors. Raw reads were error-corrected and collapsed into unique sequences by a nearest-neighbor algorithm in which closely related sequences were merged to remove PCR and sequencing errors. CDR3 sequences were aligned to IMGT reference sequences to assign V, D and J gene segments. For a sequence to be retained, a match of at least six nucleotides was required to both a V gene segment and a J gene segment. A rearrangement counted as productive if the CDR3 had no stop codons and remained in frame with V and J, and every other rearrangement counted as non-productive. Following IMGT convention, CDR3 was defined as the stretch from the second conserved V-encoded cysteine up to the conserved J-encoded phenylalanine. In an earlier analysis of 550 to 650 of the donors, sequences lacking an unambiguous match to a single V gene segment were excluded. In an earlier analysis of several hundred of the donors, V segments were called functional above 56.7% productive rearrangements and were called segregating when the between-donor standard deviation exceeded 5%. A statistical classification framework was built for diagnosing cytomegalovirus status from the catalog of TCR beta chain sequences. In a later analysis, V and J genes were assigned by comparing TCR nucleotide sequences against IMGT/GENE-DB human TR gene sequences. In a later analysis, CDR3 sequences and most-parsimonious VDJ recombination scenarios were assigned using the TCRdist pipeline. In a later analysis, each TCR beta chain was defined by its CDR3 amino acid sequence together with its V-gene family, and reads without a unique V-gene family were excluded. A later analysis removed several hundred highly shared, low-generation-probability nucleotide sequences to deal with suspected cross-contamination and a sequencing artifact. In a later analysis, a clonal expansion index was calculated for each public chain from normalized within-repertoire ranks of inferred template counts. A later analysis computed generation probabilities with a VDJ recombination model fitted to out-of-frame rearrangements, and checked the results against IGoR. Hypergeometric tests were used in a later analysis to score TCR-TCR, TCR-HLA and TCR-CMV co-occurrence, with a repertoire-size bias correction applied to the TCR pairs. A later analysis estimated false discovery rates by permuting HLA or CMV assignments 20 times. In a later analysis, co-occurring TCRs were grouped using DBSCAN, with TCRdist sequence similarity added in when clustering inside HLA-allele-positive subsets. Repertoires with fewer than 30,000 or more than 120,000 public chains, plus five repertoires with anomalous nucleotide sharing, were excluded from co-occurrence clustering. TCRdb stores this immuneACCESS table with in-frame sequences only. Part of the clones is absent; in the studies checked, under half of the shortfall reflects unresolved V genes, and no reason is known for the rest. That table furnishes V, J and clone size, whereas the DNA furnished D and trimming. This sample holds approximately 120,000 clones; roughly four fifths were observed only once. Less than 5% of the sample lies in the top ten.

Note on this clone: Its antigen remains undetermined. Per-base qualities were not stored, and no clone one base away is much larger.

The cohort was made up of roughly 670 healthy bone marrow donors. All cohort members were sampled while nominally healthy, although unrecorded immune exposures were likely present. The donor was CMV seropositive and belonged to the group of about 290 seropositive cohort members. A peripheral blood sample was provided by each donor, and peripheral blood mononuclear cells were used for TCR beta sequencing. The Qiagen DNeasy Blood Extraction Kit was used to extract genomic DNA from the blood cell samples. The CDR3, from cysteine to phenylalanine, totals 14 residues. CDR3 DNA is the only sequence kept; it has 42 bases, read in frame from the first base. CDR1 is given as WSHSY and CDR2 as SAAADI, both from the germline V gene. Cut back by 4 bases and 6 bases, the V and J ends lie 15 bases apart.

Here the chain combines TRBV10-2 and TRBJ1-1, and perhaps TRBD1 as D gene, on 6 matching bases. The source is a woman aged 50 to 60 in good health and CMV-seropositive. Sequencing was done on a sample of PBMCs. CDR3 reads: CASSGNRESAEAFF. The sequenced DNA is TGCGCCAGCAGTGGAAACAGGGAGAGTGCTGAAGCTTTCTTT.